This TCR beta chain originates from a study of blood T cell repertoires in COVID-19. The overall study: PBMCs, B-cell-depleted T cells, or T cells provided the cDNA or gDNA that made up the material.

Profiled with immunoSEQ multiplex PCR; TCRdb holds only in-frame clones, not every one. The data contain some 160,000 clones, 70% to 90% of them singletons. All enrollees were roughly 18 to 100 years old and from about 24 US areas. V dropped 3 bases and J dropped 4 bases, with 13 bases sitting between them. CDR1 is SGDLS, CDR2 YYNGEE, per germline. The CDR3 is made up of 14 amino acids. The chain uses TRBV9 and TRBJ1-2; unclear D gene. The sequenced sample was PBMCs or T cells enriched from blood (not recorded which). The TCR was taken from a woman aged 40-49 years who had recovered from COVID-19. CDR3 sequence reads: CASSAGAPRYGYTF. The DNA for the CDR3 is TGTGCCAGCAGCGCTGGAGCCCCACGCTATGGCTACACCTTC.